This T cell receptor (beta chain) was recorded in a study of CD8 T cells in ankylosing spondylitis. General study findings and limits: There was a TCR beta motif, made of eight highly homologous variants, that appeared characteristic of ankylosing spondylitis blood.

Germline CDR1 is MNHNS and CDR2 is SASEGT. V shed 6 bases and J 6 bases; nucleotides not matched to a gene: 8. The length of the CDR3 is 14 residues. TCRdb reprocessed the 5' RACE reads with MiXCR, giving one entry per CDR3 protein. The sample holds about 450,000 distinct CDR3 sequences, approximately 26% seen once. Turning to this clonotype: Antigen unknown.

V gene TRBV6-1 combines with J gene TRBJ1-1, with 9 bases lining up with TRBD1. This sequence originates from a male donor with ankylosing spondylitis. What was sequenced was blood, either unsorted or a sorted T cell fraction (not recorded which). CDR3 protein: CASSRGQGSAEAFF. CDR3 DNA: TGTGCCAGCAGCAGGGGACAGGGAAGCGCTGAAGCTTTCTTT.